The clone carrying this T cell receptor beta chain came up many times. TCRdb passed the multiplex PCR reads through MiXCR, listing each CDR3 protein once. In the table there are under 150,000 distinct CDR3 sequences, 20% to 25% of which are singletons. This sample was taken from a study of breast tumors, draining lymph nodes, adjacent tissues. The lymph nodes were axillary draining lymph nodes from breast cancer patients. J gave up 5 bases and V 4 bases, and 9 bases lay outside the gene matches. Germline V gives CDR1 SGDLS, CDR2 YYNGEE. The CDR3 is 15 residues long. This rearrangement joins TRBV9 to TRBJ2-5; TRBD1 aligns across 9 bases. Sequenced input: axillary lymph node tissue. The sequence derives from a female donor with breast cancer. Some clones in this sample may be carry-over from other donors' samples. The CDR3 region is CASSIGTGRKETQYF. The CDR3 coding sequence is TGTGCCAGCAGCATCGGGACAGGGAGGAAGGAGACCCAGTACTTC.